This T cell receptor (beta chain) was profiled in a study of blood T cell repertoires in COVID-19. Looking at the study overall: Samples representing acute and convalescent COVID-19 were sourced from the United States, Italy and Spain.

The authors' processing: Nucleated cell counts were estimated from reference gene primer amplification. The protocol was immunoSEQ multiplex PCR, while the TCRdb copy is restricted to in-frame clones and leaves out a portion. That table supplies the V and J calls and clone size; D and trimming were determined from the DNA. The sample has a few hundred thousand clones, approximately 86% seen once; the top ten hold roughly 5.6%. Germline V lookup: CDR1 MGHRA, CDR2 YSYEKL. The CDR3 spans 15 residues. Trimming took off 0 bases at V and 0 bases at J, with 9 bases between the two ends. This receptor was identified in a woman aged 55 to 70 with COVID-19, enrolled during active disease. This rearrangement joins TRBV4-1 to TRBJ2-7; D is unclear. The sequencing input was peripheral blood. The CDR3, as DNA: TGCGCCAGCAGCCAAGAGCTCAGAAGCTCCTACGAGCAGTACTTC. Protein sequence: CASSQELRSSYEQYF.